These 22 T cell receptor beta chains came from one sample sequenced in a study of cytomegalovirus exposure and HLA in healthy donors. PCR amplification relied on 60 Vbeta primers (plus 13 Jbeta primers). Profiling relied on immunoSEQ multiplex PCR, and the TCRdb table lists in-frame clones only, not all of them. The repertoire holds approximately 78,000 clones, 60% to 75% seen once, with less than 25% in the top ten. Sequenced input: PBMCs. Receptors originate from a man aged 35 to 55 in good health and CMV-seropositive.

The gene calls are TRBV6-1 and TRBJ1-1; a weak D match, TRBD1 (6 bases). Germline-derived CDR1 and CDR2 are MNHNS and SASEGT. The CDR3 length is 13 residues. V shed 6 bases and J shed 9 bases, with 17 bases lying between them. CDR3 loop: CASRAMNREKAFF. In DNA form, the CDR3 reads TGTGCCAGCAGAGCCATGAACAGGGAGAAAGCTTTCTTT.

This sequence joins TRBV7-8 and TRBJ1-5; TRBD1 is a possible D gene (5 bases). V lost 3 bases, J lost 4 bases, and 16 bases lay in between. This CDR3 has 16 amino acids. The germline gives CDR1 SGHVS, CDR2 FQNEAQ. The CDR3 loop is CASSLQGWVSNQPQHF. The CDR3 DNA follows: TGTGCCAGCAGCTTGCAGGGTTGGGTCTCAAATCAGCCCCAGCATTTT.

The DNA of the CDR3 is TGTGCCAGCAGTTTAAAGGGGTCCTATAATTCACCCCTCCACTTT. Its protein is CASSLKGSYNSPLHF. V gene TRBV27 combines with J gene TRBJ1-6; the D gene is possibly TRBD1 (5 bases). Trimming left V 2 bases short and J 1 base short, with 6 bases between. Germline V lookup: CDR1 MNHEY, CDR2 SMNVEV (reference sequence). The CDR3 covers 15 residues.

V gene TRBV5-6 combines with J gene TRBJ2-5; TRBD2 is a possible D gene (6 bases). This CDR3 is built from 15 residues. CDR1 is SGHDT, CDR2 YYEEEE, per germline. Trimming pared 1 base from V and 4 bases from J, leaving 14 bases between. The CDR3 sequence is CASSLIGGAGETQYF. The CDR3 DNA reads TGTGCCAGCAGCTTGATAGGCGGGGCAGGAGAGACCCAGTACTTC.

This chain links TRBV6-1 with TRBJ2-7; 7 bases line up with TRBD1. V lost 6 bases and J lost 0; bases outside the gene matches: 5. In germline, CDR1 is MNHNS, CDR2 SASEGT. This CDR3 has 14 amino acids. CDR3 coding DNA: TGTGCCAGCAGAAGGGGACAGACCTCCTACGAGCAGTACTTC. Its protein is CASRRGQTSYEQYF.

The chain is built from TRBV7-6 and TRBJ2-2; 7 bases are a match to TRBD1. Germline assignment: CDR1 SGHVS and CDR2 FNYEAQ. Trimming took 2 bases from V and 4 from J; bases not matched to a gene: 7. This CDR3 is 16 amino acids long. The chain's CDR3 is CASSLKGAGGTGELFF. CDR3 coding DNA: TGTGCCAGCAGCTTAAAAGGGGCAGGGGGCACCGGGGAGCTGTTTTTT.

The V call is TRBV2, the J call TRBJ1-1; TRBD1 matches 12 bases. The CDR3 extends over 14 amino acids. Germline trimming cut 5 bases from V and 10 bases from J; bases unmatched to any gene: 8. Germline V gene lookup returns CDR1 SNHLY and CDR2 FYNNEI. CDR3 coding DNA: TGTGCCAGCAGTTGGGACAGGGGGCTAGAAGGAGCTTTCTTT. Translated: CASSWDRGLEGAFF.

The CDR3 sequence: CASKRGGSSPLHF. CDR3 sequence (DNA): TGTGCCAGTAAAAGGGGGGGGAGTTCACCCCTCCACTTT. J is TRBJ1-6 and V is TRBV28; D might be TRBD1 (6 bases). Trimming took off 9 bases at V and 9 bases at J, with 15 bases between the two ends. The CDR3 extends over 13 amino acids. The germline CDR1 and CDR2 sequences are MDHEN and SYDVKM.

J is TRBJ1-5 and V is TRBV6-5; 10 bases align to TRBD1. V shed 4 bases and J 2 bases; nucleotides not matched to a gene: 2. The CDR3 runs 15 residues. Looked up from germline, CDR1 is MNHEY and CDR2 is SVGAGI. The CDR3 region has the DNA TGTGCCAGCAGTTTGACAGGGGGCGGCAATCAGCCCCAGCATTTT. It codes for CASSLTGGGNQPQHF.

This clone was seen a few times. The chain links TRBV5-1 to TRBJ2-5; 14 bases match TRBD2. The CDR3 covers 17 residues. The junction had 9 bases not matched to a gene; V was cut back by 4 bases and J by 4 bases. CDR1 is SGHRS and CDR2 is YFSETQ in the germline V gene. The CDR3 reads CASSRATSGGARETQYF. CDR3 DNA sequence: TGCGCCAGCAGCCGGGCGACTAGCGGGGGGGCAAGAGAGACCCAGTACTTC.

Note on this clone: Other nucleotide sequences in the sample specify the same CDR3. V usage is TRBV25-1 and J usage is TRBJ1-2; D is undetermined. This CDR3 region has 13 residues. The V end was cut by 1 base, the J end by 8 bases, with 11 bases between. Per the germline V gene, CDR1 is MGHDK and CDR2 is SYGVNS. The CDR3 DNA sequence: TGTGCCAGCAGTGAATCCCCTGTCTACGGCTACACCTTC. Its translation is CASSESPVYGYTF.

This chain connects TRBV7-8 to TRBJ1-1; D might be TRBD1 (5 bases). The V gene lost 2 bases and the J gene lost 1 base, with 14 bases spanning the gap. Germline CDR1 reads SGHVS; CDR2 reads FQNEAQ. There are 16 residues in the CDR3. DNA for the CDR3: TGTGCCAGCAGCTTAAGGGGCAGGGCTGCGAACACTGAAGCTTTCTTT. Translated, it gives CASSLRGRAANTEAFF.

The V call is TRBV9, the J call TRBJ2-7; weak D call: TRBD2 (7 bases). Trimming removed 6 bases at V and 7 bases at J, with 11 bases between. The V gene's germline CDR1 is SGDLS and CDR2 YYNGEE. The CDR3 runs 11 residues. CDR3 amino acids: CASTGGEEQYF. CDR3 nucleotide sequence: TGTGCCAGCACGGGGGGCGAGGAGCAGTACTTC.

V is TRBV4-3 and J is TRBJ1-4; D may be TRBD1 (5 bases). The V end lost 0 bases, the J end lost 8 bases, and 19 bases lay between the germline ends. CDR3 length equals 17 residues. Germline-derived CDR1 and CDR2 are LGHNA and YSLEER. The CDR3 reads CASSQDSAGRVREKLFF. The CDR3 DNA sequence: TGCGCCAGCAGCCAAGATTCCGCAGGCAGGGTGCGGGAAAAACTGTTTTTT.

The chain joins TRBV7-8 to TRBJ2-1; a weak D match, TRBD2 (5 bases). The CDR3 loop spans 14 amino acids. V lost 2 bases to trimming and J lost 6 bases, with 11 bases between them. Germline values: CDR1 SGHVS, CDR2 FQNEAQ. DNA for the CDR3: TGTGCCAGCAGCTTAATTGTAGCGATCAATGAGCAGTTCTTC. It encodes CASSLIVAINEQFF.

The chain couples TRBV5-1 to TRBJ2-1; 10 nucleotides line up with TRBD2. Germline V lookup: CDR1 SGHRS, CDR2 YFSETQ. With 1 base clipped from V and 8 bases from J, the junction kept 6 bases outside the gene matches. The CDR3 has 15 amino acids. The CDR3 DNA reads TGCGCCAGCAGCTTGATGAGCGGGGGGGCCTATGAGCAGTTCTTC. This codes for CASSLMSGGAYEQFF.

The chain recombines TRBV5-6 with TRBJ1-2; possible D gene TRBD1, 6 bases. The V gene lost 3 bases and the J gene lost 2 bases, with 20 bases spanning the gap. Germline V gives CDR1 SGHDT, CDR2 YYEEEE. The CDR3 runs to 17 residues. The CDR3 coding sequence is TGTGCCAGCAGCTGGGAAGAGGGGGTCAGGGAGAACTATGGCTACACCTTC. Its translation: CASSWEEGVRENYGYTF.

V gene TRBV19 combines with J gene TRBJ1-1; 9 bases are a match to TRBD1. Germline V gene data show CDR1 as LNHDA and CDR2 as SQIVND (reference sequence). V trimming: 9 bases; J trimming: 1 base; junction bases outside the gene matches: 9. This CDR3 contains 15 residues. DNA of the CDR3: TGTGCCAGCAGGACAGGGGAAGGGGGGAACACTGAAGCTTTCTTT. It specifies CASRTGEGGNTEAFF.

This chain uses TRBV30 with TRBJ2-1; TRBD2 agrees at 7 bases. The CDR3 loop spans 14 amino acids. J was trimmed by 2 bases and V by 4 bases; bases with no gene match: 5. Germline V gene sequence: CDR1 GTSNPN, CDR2 SVGIG (reference sequence). CDR3 protein: CAWNPRGAYNEQFF. DNA of the CDR3: TGTGCCTGGAATCCCCGGGGGGCCTACAATGAGCAGTTCTTC.

This clone was found a few times. This sequence joins TRBV30 and TRBJ1-5, with D perhaps matching TRBD1 (5 bases). The CDR3 runs 13 residues. The germline V and J ends were trimmed by 0 bases and 4 bases, with 7 bases remaining between them. Per germline, CDR1 GTSNPN and CDR2 SVGIG (reference sequence). The CDR3 nucleotides are TGTGCCTGGAGTGTGGGACTTAATCAGCCCCAGCATTTT. Translating gives CAWSVGLNQPQHF.

This sequence joins TRBV28 and TRBJ1-5, with unresolved D. The CDR3 totals 15 residues. CDR1 and CDR2 from the germline V gene are MDHEN and SYDVKM. Trimming left V 7 bases short and J 0 bases short, with 13 bases between. CDR3 in DNA: TGTGCCAGCACCAAACAGTCTTATAGCAATCAGCCCCAGCATTTT. As protein: CASTKQSYSNQPQHF.

The gene calls are TRBV7-8 and TRBJ1-2; possible D gene TRBD1, 6 bases. Looked up from germline, CDR1 is SGHVS and CDR2 is FQNEAQ. The CDR3 loop spans 13 amino acids. The V gene lost 1 base and the J gene lost 4 bases, with 7 bases spanning the gap. CDR3 sequence reads: CASSLVRGYGYTF. CDR3 nucleotide sequence: TGTGCCAGCAGCTTAGTCAGGGGCTATGGCTACACCTTC. Drawing the rest from reference TRBV7-8 and TRBJ1-2, the complete variable domain is GAGVSQSPRYKVAKRGQDVALRCDPISGHVSLFWYQQALGQGPEFLTYFQNEAQLDKSGLPSDRFFAERPEGSVSTLKIQRTQQEDSAVYLCASSLVRGYGYTFGSGTRLTVV.